One sample yielded the 6 T cell receptor beta chains listed below, sequenced in a study of T cell repertoires in cytomegalovirus infection. From the reads, TCRdb called clonotypes with MiXCR, one entry per CDR3 protein. The sample shows some 270,000 distinct CDR3 sequences, over 15% of them seen only once. Sequencing was carried out using CD8+ T cells from PBMCs. The receptor source for this set is a human donor in good health (CMV status not recorded). Some clones in this sample may be carry-over from other donors' samples.

This clonotype was detected a few times. The chain is built from TRBV20-1 and TRBJ2-1; the D is unclear. CDR1 and CDR2 (germline): DFQATT, SNEGSKA (reference sequence). The CDR3 has 18 residues. The V end was cut by 0 bases, the J end by 0 bases, with 18 bases between. The CDR3 loop is CSARDSLRGESSYNEQFF. In DNA, the CDR3 is TGCAGTGCTAGAGACTCTCTGCGCGGTGAGAGCTCCTACAATGAGCAGTTCTTC.

This clonotype was seen at least ten times. V gene TRBV10-3 combines with J gene TRBJ2-1; no reliable D call. The CDR3 covers 13 residues. CDR1 ENHRY and CDR2 SYGVKD come from the germline V gene. V was cut by 10 bases and J by 0 bases, with 10 bases left in between. The CDR3 DNA follows: TGTGCCACTACAGTGAGCTCCTACAATGAGCAGTTCTTC. Its protein is CATTVSSYNEQFF.

This clonotype showed up many times. The gene calls are TRBV7-2 and TRBJ2-5; 10 bases map to TRBD2. Germline V lookup: CDR1 SGHTA, CDR2 FQGNSA. V shed 5 bases, J shed 4 bases, and the junction held 7 bases outside the gene matches. The CDR3 covers 15 residues. The CDR3 spells CASSLSGGAAETQYF. The CDR3 bases are TGTGCCAGCAGCCTCAGCGGGGGGGCCGCAGAGACCCAGTACTTC.

The chain recombines TRBV2 with TRBJ2-3, with a weak D call TRBD1 (6 bases). V was clipped by 8 bases and J by 4 bases, with 16 bases between them. The CDR3 consists of 14 residues. Germline V gene data show CDR1 as SNHLY and CDR2 as FYNNEI. This CDR3 reads CASGPTPGADTQYF. CDR3 DNA: TGTGCCAGCGGTCCGACCCCAGGGGCAGATACGCAGTATTTT.

At least ten counts were recorded for this clonotype. The V call is TRBV6-5, the J call TRBJ2-1; D is tentatively TRBD1 or TRBD2 (5 bases each). The germline V gene encodes CDR1 MNHEY and CDR2 SVGAGI. The CDR3 is made up of 13 amino acids. The V end lost 5 bases, the J end lost 7 bases, and 12 bases lay between the germline ends. As DNA, the CDR3 is TGTGCCAGCAGTCCCTCCGAGGGGAATGAGCAGTTCTTC. This encodes CASSPSEGNEQFF.

This clonotype was counted only a few times. V is TRBV5-1 and J is TRBJ2-7; D gene unclear. Per germline, CDR1 SGHRS and CDR2 YFSETQ. The V end was cut by 2 bases, the J end by 3 bases, with 9 bases between. The CDR3 runs to 13 residues. The CDR3 coding sequence is TGCGCCAGCAGCTTCGGTACAAACTACGAGCAGTACTTC. It yields the protein CASSFGTNYEQYF.